The rows below give T cell receptor beta chains drawn from one sample of a study of control samples from healthy donors and cancer patients. Sequenced by immunoSEQ multiplex PCR; TCRdb stores in-frame clones only, minus some. Of about 130,000 clones in the sample, roughly 92% are singletons; the top ten hold just under 0.6%. Input material: PBMCs. These receptors came from a man aged 80 or over with head and neck cancer. The CDR3 runs from the conserved cysteine through the conserved F or W. D genes are given only for firm matches.

d_gene	v_gene	j_gene	CDR3aa
-	TRBV25-1	TRBJ1-1	CASSPRWQGPRNTEAFF
TRBD1	TRBV24-1	TRBJ2-1	CATSDGQGLLYNEQFF
-	TRBV6-2/TRBV6-3	TRBJ1-1	CASSPLDSPNTEAFF
-	TRBV9	TRBJ1-2	CASSPPRGRQHGYTF
-	TRBV4-1	TRBJ2-7	CASSPVGTQVTYEQYF
TRBD1	TRBV2	TRBJ1-2	CASTDRAGVDGYTF
-	TRBV30	TRBJ1-4	CALRTLATNEKLFF
TRBD1	TRBV29-1	TRBJ1-1	CSVDWRQGAVGAFF
TRBD2	TRBV19	TRBJ2-7	CASKLAGGSYEQYF
TRBD2	TRBV20-1	TRBJ2-1	CSASTGLAGNEQFF
-	TRBV2	TRBJ2-7	CASKGDVHHEQYF
TRBD2	TRBV29-1	TRBJ2-1	CSVGPGLAFNEQFF
TRBD1	TRBV19	TRBJ2-7	CASTRDRASEQYF
-	TRBV6-2/TRBV6-3	TRBJ1-2	CASSPTPGTGYGYTF
TRBD1	TRBV5-6	TRBJ2-7	CASSPDRAIFYEQYF
TRBD1	TRBV4-2	TRBJ1-1	CASSQDRGRTEAFF
-	TRBV10-3	TRBJ2-7	CAISAQGAYEQYF
TRBD2	TRBV9	TRBJ2-7	CASSPALAGGSREQYF
TRBD1	TRBV7-9	TRBJ2-3	CASSAGQGLTTDTQYF
-	TRBV9	TRBJ1-1	CASSVEVDTEAFF
-	TRBV29-1	TRBJ2-5	CSTPLNQLTQYF
-	TRBV5-1	TRBJ2-3	CASSIGTHSQYF
-	TRBV14	TRBJ1-2	CASSHSGGASNYGYTF
TRBD2	TRBV4-3	TRBJ2-1	CASSQDRAGAYNEQFF
-	TRBV19	TRBJ2-5	CASRNRAGETQYF
TRBD1	TRBV30	TRBJ1-5	CAWSGGQGTVTQHF
-	TRBV18	TRBJ2-1	CASSLLGTIMAGEQFF
-	TRBV7-2	TRBJ1-2	CASTQGYANYGYTF
TRBD1	TRBV27	TRBJ1-1	CASTPRQGGDTEAFF
TRBD1	TRBV18	TRBJ1-1	CATGQAQGAVGTEAFF
-	TRBV5-4	TRBJ2-5	CASSLVGDLETQYF
-	TRBV2	TRBJ2-2	CASTDSYTGELFF
TRBD2	TRBV7-7	TRBJ2-5	CASSLSSRGGPGETQYF
-	TRBV19	TRBJ1-5	CASNRAPYQPQHF
-	TRBV27	TRBJ1-1	CASSHSGGAAEAFF
-	TRBV5-1	TRBJ2-6	CASSWMGSGANVLTF
-	TRBV4-2	TRBJ1-2	CASSQAGTVRGYTF
-	TRBV19	TRBJ2-5	CASSRLDQETQYF
TRBD1	TRBV9	TRBJ1-1	CASSEGQAGGEAFF
TRBD2	TRBV3-1/TRBV3-2	TRBJ2-3	CASSQGLAGVIDTQYF
-	TRBV3-1/TRBV3-2	TRBJ1-1	CASSSRRGETEAFF
-	TRBV28	TRBJ1-1	CASTAAGGRRTEAFF
-	TRBV18	TRBJ2-1	CASSPVRQATGRSEQFF
-	TRBV5-5	TRBJ2-5	CASSLSPTGQETQYF
-	TRBV6-5	TRBJ2-2	CASSSRAQHTGELFF